These 15 T cell receptor beta chains were sequenced from one sample in a study of CD8+CD57+ T cells in acquired aplastic anemia. Both TCR beta VDJ combination and CDR3 sequence profiling were carried out. Genomic DNA was the template for this profiling. TCRdb called the reads again in MiXCR, with one record for every CDR3 protein. This table has around 200,000 distinct CDR3 sequences, 45% to 60% appearing once. Sequencing involved patients with CD8+CD57+ cell expansion previously shown by flow cytometry. Material for sequencing was sorted CD4+, CD8+, or CD8+CD57+ T cells (not recorded which) from PBMCs. The receptors were gathered from a human donor with aplastic anemia.

The chain uses TRBV15 and TRBJ2-1; TRBD2 aligns across 13 bases. The ends lost 1 base at V and 7 bases at J; junction bases unmatched: 7. The germline gives CDR1 LNHNV, CDR2 YYDKDF (reference sequence). This CDR3 spans 17 amino acids. DNA of the CDR3: TGTGCCACCAGCAGAGGGAGACTAGCGGGGGGAATGAATGAGCAGTTCTTC. This translates into CATSRGRLAGGMNEQFF.

About this clonotype: At one end, the junction sequence differs from germline, possibly due to a read error. This chain joins TRBV7-7 and TRBJ2-3; no clear D. The germline gives CDR1 SSHAT, CDR2 FNYEAQ (reference sequence). This CDR3 spans 16 amino acids. CDR3 nucleotides: TGTGCTAGCAGCTTACACGCCCGCGAACGCACAGATACGCAGTATTTT. This translates into CASSLHARERTDTQYF.

This clonotype was picked up many times. The chain recombines TRBV6-1 with TRBJ1-6; possible D gene TRBD1, 6 bases. This CDR3 has 14 amino acids. V was cut by 8 bases and J by 9 bases, with 17 bases left in between. CDR1 is MNHNS and CDR2 is SASEGT in the germline V gene. DNA for the CDR3: TGTGCCAGCGGCCCGTCCACAGGGACTTCACCCCTCCACTTT. It codes for CASGPSTGTSPLHF.

The rearrangement links TRBV2 to TRBJ1-1; D is uncertain. The CDR3 extends over 11 amino acids. The germline gives CDR1 SNHLY, CDR2 FYNNEI. V was shortened by 10 bases and J by 0 bases, with 6 bases between the two germline ends. The CDR3, as DNA: TGTGCCACCTCGATGAACACTGAAGCTTTCTTT. This sequence encodes CATSMNTEAFF.

The CDR3 DNA follows: TGTGCCAGCAGTGAATCCCAGGGGGGCTTCGAGCAGTACTTC. Amino acids: CASSESQGGFEQYF. The V and J genes are TRBV25-1 and TRBJ2-7; maybe TRBD1 (7 bases). Per germline, CDR1 MGHDK and CDR2 SYGVNS. This CDR3 spans 14 amino acids. V was clipped by 1 base and J by 6 bases, with 13 bases between them.

Turning to this clonotype: A much larger clonotype is one base distant, so this may be a read error. This chain connects TRBV9 to TRBJ2-1; 9 nucleotides match TRBD2. With 3 bases clipped from V and 5 bases from J, the junction kept 3 bases outside the gene matches. Germline CDR1 and CDR2: SGDLS and YYNGEE. CDR3 length: 14 amino acids. DNA of the CDR3: TGTGCCAGCAGCGCAGCGGGGGGACACAATGAGCAGTTCTTC. This gives the protein CASSAAGGHNEQFF.

The J gene is TRBJ2-3, the V gene TRBV20-1; 9 bases line up with TRBD1. The germline gives CDR1 DFQATT, CDR2 SNEGSKA (reference sequence). The CDR3 contains 18 residues. V shed 5 bases and J 1 base; nucleotides not matched to a gene: 16. DNA for the CDR3: TGCAGTGCTGTTCACAGGGGGCGAACTCGGGTAGGCACAGATACGCAGTATTTT. Residues: CSAVHRGRTRVGTDTQYF.

The chain has TRBV10-3 and TRBJ2-7, with D perhaps given as TRBD1 or TRBD2 (5 bases each). The ends were cut back, 6 bases at V and 2 bases at J, with 14 bases in the middle. The CDR3 consists of 14 residues. Germline-derived CDR1 and CDR2 are ENHRY and SYGVKD. The DNA of the CDR3 is TGTGCCATCAGATCCGGGACGGAACCCTACGAGCAGTACTTC. It translates to CAIRSGTEPYEQYF.

The table lists this clonotype with many counts. The chain employs TRBV6-1 and TRBJ1-6; 7 positions agree with TRBD1. Losses at the gene ends were 6 bases for V and 7 bases for J; bases not matched to a gene: 12. The CDR3 loop spans 16 amino acids. In germline, CDR1 is MNHNS, CDR2 SASEGT. The CDR3 DNA reads TGTGCCAGCAGACTGGGGGACAGTTACACGAATTCACCCCTCCACTTT. Translation gives CASRLGDSYTNSPLHF.

The J gene is TRBJ2-6, the V gene TRBV7-3; D call uncertain. V shed 4 bases and J shed 0 bases, with 7 bases lying between them. The CDR3 loop spans 15 amino acids. Germline V gene sequence: CDR1 SGHTA, CDR2 FQGTGA. This CDR3 is CASSSQISGANVLTF. CDR3 nucleotide sequence: TGTGCCAGCAGCTCGCAGATCTCTGGGGCCAACGTCCTGACTTTC.

The rearrangement uses TRBV19 and TRBJ1-5, with TRBD1 identical over 10 bases. Germline trimming cut 4 bases from V and 7 bases from J; bases unmatched to any gene: 7. CDR1 is LNHDA, CDR2 SQIVND, per germline (reference sequence). This CDR3 contains 15 residues. CDR3 in DNA: TGTGCCAGTAGTACAGAGGGACAGGGGAACCAGCCCCAGCATTTT. Translation gives CASSTEGQGNQPQHF.

V usage is TRBV29-1 and J usage is TRBJ2-7; 9 nucleotides align to TRBD2. There are 14 residues in the CDR3. Trimming at V came to 4 bases and at J to 0 bases, leaving 4 bases not matched to a gene. The germline V gene encodes CDR1 SQVTM and CDR2 ANQGSEA. CDR3 DNA sequence: TGCAGCGTTGTCGATAGCGGGAGCTCCTACGAGCAGTACTTC. Protein: CSVVDSGSSYEQYF.

The V and J genes are TRBV20-1 and TRBJ2-5; 8 bases align to TRBD2. This CDR3 is 15 amino acids long. The V gene end was trimmed by 0 bases and the J gene end by 5 bases; junction bases not matched to a gene: 8. CDR1 is DFQATT, CDR2 SNEGSKA, per germline (reference sequence). The CDR3 nucleotides are TGCAGTGCTAGAGATCGGCGGGGGGACCCGGAGACCCAGTACTTC. Amino acid sequence: CSARDRRGDPETQYF.

J is TRBJ1-2 and V is TRBV20-1, with D possibly being TRBD1 (5 bases). The CDR3 consists of 14 residues. Germline V gives CDR1 DFQATT, CDR2 SNEGSKA (reference sequence). Trimming stripped 1 base from V and 8 bases from J, with 17 bases between. The CDR3 sequence: CSARALLSRGGYTF. CDR3 sequence (DNA): TGCAGTGCTAGAGCGCTCTTATCCCGGGGGGGCTACACCTTC.

This clonotype occurred many times. The rearrangement uses TRBV4-3 and TRBJ1-5; D might be TRBD1 (6 bases). Germline CDR1 is LGHNA and CDR2 is YSLEER. V was clipped by 0 bases and J by 3 bases, with 9 bases between them. The CDR3 spans 15 residues. The CDR3 DNA sequence: TGCGCCAGCAGCCAAGAAGGGGGTTTCAATCAGCCCCAGCATTTT. Its translation: CASSQEGGFNQPQHF.